This entry lists 22 T cell receptor beta chains sequenced from one sample in a study of T-cell reconstitution after alpha-beta-depleted transplantation in children. Unique molecular identifiers tagged the TCRbeta library. TCRdb processed the PCR reads anew with MiXCR; each CDR3 protein has one entry. The data hold about 610,000 distinct CDR3 sequences, with roughly a tenth observed a single time. Sample: PBMCs from the stem cell graft donor, taken from the stem cell graft. These receptors all stem from a human donor who donated a stem cell graft to a child with acute myeloid leukemia.

The chain joins TRBV4-3 to TRBJ1-4, with D possibly TRBD1 on 5 matching bases. The CDR3 runs to 16 residues. Germline V gives CDR1 LGHNA, CDR2 YSLEER. V was cut by 1 base and J by 7 bases, with 16 bases left in between. CDR3 nucleotide sequence: TGCGCCAGCAGCCAAGGACAAATCACCGGGGGTGAAAAACTGTTTTTT. This translates into CASSQGQITGGEKLFF.

This clonotype was observed a handful of times. V usage is TRBV5-1 and J usage is TRBJ1-1; D is possibly TRBD1 (5 bases). Germline loops: CDR1 SGHRS, CDR2 YFSETQ. The length of the CDR3 is 15 residues. V lost 2 bases, J lost 1 base, and 12 bases lay in between. This CDR3 is CASSLGRQTNTEAFF. Written as DNA, the CDR3 is TGCGCCAGCAGCTTAGGGCGACAGACGAACACTGAAGCTTTCTTT. Filled out from reference TRBV5-1 and TRBJ1-1, the complete variable domain reads KAGVTQTPRYLIKTRGQQVTLSCSPISGHRSVSWYQQTPGQGLQFLFEYFSETQRNKGNFPGRFSGRQFSNSRSEMNVSTLELGDSALYLCASSLGRQTNTEAFFGQGTRLTVV.

This clonotype was seen a handful of times. V gene TRBV5-1 combines with J gene TRBJ2-5, with D possibly matching TRBD1 (5 bases). Germline loops: CDR1 SGHRS, CDR2 YFSETQ. The CDR3 sequence is 14 residues long. V was cut by 4 bases and J by 5 bases, with 15 bases left in between. The CDR3 DNA sequence: TGCGCCAGCAGCCTAGACAGTCGCAGTGAGACCCAGTACTTC. As protein: CASSLDSRSETQYF. The full variable domain, rest sourced from reference TRBV5-1 and TRBJ2-5, is KAGVTQTPRYLIKTRGQQVTLSCSPISGHRSVSWYQQTPGQGLQFLFEYFSETQRNKGNFPGRFSGRQFSNSRSEMNVSTLELGDSALYLCASSLDSRSETQYFGPGTRLLVL.

The CDR3 reads CASSLLVFGNTIYF. In DNA form, the CDR3 reads TGTGCCAGCAGCCTACTAGTGTTTGGAAACACCATATATTTT. This chain uses TRBV6-1 with TRBJ1-3; no clear D gene. Trimming removed 6 bases at V and 3 bases at J, with 12 bases between. CDR1 is MNHNS and CDR2 is SASEGT in the germline V gene. The length of the CDR3 is 14 residues.

This clonotype was observed once. The rearrangement links TRBV28 to TRBJ2-5; 9 positions agree with TRBD2. The CDR3 extends over 18 amino acids. J was trimmed by 5 bases and V by 7 bases; bases with no gene match: 20. Looked up from germline, CDR1 is MDHEN and CDR2 is SYDVKM. The CDR3 sequence: CASNLFVASGTGRETQYF. The CDR3 DNA follows: TGTGCCAGCAACCTCTTCGTGGCTAGCGGGACCGGGCGGGAGACCCAGTACTTC.

This clonotype was recorded at least ten times. The V and J genes are TRBV12-3 or TRBV12-4 and TRBJ1-6; weak D call: TRBD1 (6 bases). The CDR3 runs 15 residues. Trimming took 6 bases from V and 7 from J, leaving 16 bases between them. DNA for the CDR3: TGTGCCAGCAGCCCGGGGGGCGCTGGGAATTCACCCCTCCACTTT. Its translation: CASSPGGAGNSPLHF.

The CDR3, as DNA: TGTGCCAGCAGCGTAGGACTAGCGGGAGGACTACAAGAGACCCAGTACTTC. Translated, it gives CASSVGLAGGLQETQYF. The chain recombines TRBV9 with TRBJ2-5, with 13 bases matching TRBD2. The ends lost 0 bases at V and 2 bases at J; junction bases unmatched: 4. CDR3 size: 17 residues. The germline gives CDR1 SGDLS, CDR2 YYNGEE. The entire variable domain, with the rest obtained from reference TRBV9 and TRBJ2-5, is as follows: DSGVTQTPKHLITATGQRVTLRCSPRSGDLSVYWYQQSLDQGLQFLIQYYNGEERAKGNILERFSAQQFPDLHSELNLSSLELGDSALYFCASSVGLAGGLQETQYFGPGTRLLVL.

At least ten counts were recorded for this clonotype. This chain joins TRBV12-3 or TRBV12-4 and TRBJ1-5; TRBD1 might be the D (5 bases). The CDR3 is 14 residues long. The germline V and J ends were trimmed by 6 bases and 3 bases, with 12 bases remaining between them. This CDR3 is CASSSPGPNQPQHF. The CDR3 DNA reads TGTGCCAGCAGCTCCCCAGGGCCCAATCAGCCCCAGCATTTT.

The table lists this clonotype with a few counts. The genes are TRBV2 and TRBJ2-6; tentatively, D is TRBD1 (6 bases). The germline gives CDR1 SNHLY, CDR2 FYNNEI. V was clipped by 5 bases and J by 2 bases, with 10 bases between them. The CDR3 spans 15 residues. The CDR3 bases are TGTGCCAGCAGTCACAGGGCTCCTGGGGCCAACGTCCTGACTTTC. The encoded protein is CASSHRAPGANVLTF.

This clonotype turned up a few times. The chain recombines TRBV28 with TRBJ1-2; no reliable D call. CDR3 size: 12 residues. Germline CDR1 reads MDHEN; CDR2 reads SYDVKM. V was pared by 8 bases and J by 2 bases, with 9 bases between. As DNA, the CDR3 is TGTGCCAGCCTCATGTTGAACTATGGCTACACCTTC. Translated, it gives CASLMLNYGYTF.

The V and J genes are TRBV25-1 and TRBJ1-1, with D possibly being TRBD1 (6 bases). Germline-derived CDR1 and CDR2 are MGHDK and SYGVNS. V lost 6 bases and J lost 4, with 12 bases in between. The CDR3 is 13 residues long. Here the CDR3 DNA reads TGTGCCAGCAGATCGGACAGCATCACTGAAGCTTTCTTT. It codes for CASRSDSITEAFF.

The chain combines TRBV7-8 with TRBJ2-4, with 8 nucleotides matching TRBD1. Germline CDR1 and CDR2: SGHVS and FQNEAQ. This CDR3 region has 17 residues. Trimming took 0 bases from V and 3 from J; bases not matched to a gene: 7. The CDR3 loop is CASSLARAGGGKNIQYF. The CDR3 nucleotides are TGTGCCAGCAGCTTAGCCCGTGCAGGGGGCGGCAAAAACATTCAGTACTTC.

DNA for the CDR3: TGCAGCGTTTCAAGGGGCACAGATACGCAGTATTTT. Protein product: CSVSRGTDTQYF. The gene calls are TRBV29-1 and TRBJ2-3; D remains ambiguous. The germline V gene encodes CDR1 SQVTM and CDR2 ANQGSEA. V dropped 5 bases and J dropped 1 base, with 7 bases sitting between them. The CDR3 runs to 12 residues.

This clonotype was recorded at least ten times. The chain links TRBV29-1 to TRBJ2-1, with TRBD2 matching 10 bases. Trimming removed 3 bases from V and 8 bases from J; junction bases left unmatched: 10. This CDR3 spans 15 amino acids. Per germline, CDR1 SQVTM and CDR2 ANQGSEA. The CDR3 loop reads CSVEGASGSLDEQFF. The DNA for the CDR3 is TGCAGCGTTGAGGGAGCTAGCGGGAGTCTCGATGAGCAGTTCTTC.

This clonotype was counted ten times or more. The chain combines TRBV28 with TRBJ1-1, with 8 nucleotides matching TRBD1. This CDR3 comprises 18 residues. Per the germline V gene, CDR1 is MDHEN and CDR2 is SYDVKM. The V gene end was trimmed by 2 bases and the J gene end by 1 base; junction bases not matched to a gene: 12. The CDR3 DNA sequence: TGTGCCAGCAGTTTAACTCCGACAGGGGTCTTTGGGAACACTGAAGCTTTCTTT. Protein product: CASSLTPTGVFGNTEAFF.

The chain uses TRBV19 and TRBJ2-7; maybe TRBD2 (7 bases). Looked up from germline, CDR1 is LNHDA and CDR2 is SQIVND (reference sequence). V lost 4 bases, J lost 5 bases, and 15 bases lay in between. The CDR3 loop spans 14 amino acids. CDR3 DNA: TGTGCCAGTAGTAGTCCGGGGGGCGTTGACGAGCAGTACTTC. Amino acid sequence: CASSSPGGVDEQYF.

This clonotype was counted at least ten times. This chain joins TRBV7-3 and TRBJ2-5; TRBD2 matches 13 bases. V gave up 5 bases and J gave up 5 bases; unmatched junction bases: 5. This CDR3 has 15 residues. Germline V CDR1 and CDR2: SGHTA, FQGTGA. CDR3 nucleotide sequence: TGTGCCAGCAGCCCTACGGGACTAGCGGGGGAGACCCAGTACTTC. The encoded protein is CASSPTGLAGETQYF.

This clonotype was detected a few times. This chain links TRBV11-2 with TRBJ1-4, with TRBD1 matching 7 bases. CDR3 length equals 15 residues. The V and J ends lost 4 bases and 4 bases, in that order; junction bases with no gene match: 6. Germline V CDR1 and CDR2: SGHAT, FQNNGV. The CDR3 is CASSSYRGLNEKLFF. The DNA of the CDR3 is TGTGCCAGCAGCTCGTACAGGGGCCTTAATGAAAAACTGTTTTTT.

This clonotype was detected only a few times. This sequence joins TRBV7-3 and TRBJ1-1; a possible D gene is TRBD1 (5 bases). V was cut by 2 bases and J by 4 bases, with 14 bases left in between. The CDR3 contains 15 residues. Germline CDR1 reads SGHTA; CDR2 reads FQGTGA. The CDR3 nucleotides read TGTGCCAGCAGCTTAGGGTTGGGGGTGAGCACTGAAGCTTTCTTT. Translating gives CASSLGLGVSTEAFF.

This clonotype has more than one count but fewer than ten. The chain combines TRBV14 with TRBJ1-6; 9 bases are shared with TRBD1. From germline, CDR1 is SGHDN and CDR2 FVKESK. CDR3 length: 16 amino acids. Trimming cost V 4 bases and J 9 bases; bases outside gene matches: 10. In DNA form, the CDR3 reads TGTGCCAGCAGCCCGGACAGGGGCGTTGCCAGTTCACCCCTCCACTTT. It is translated as CASSPDRGVASSPLHF.

The chain is built from TRBV5-1 and TRBJ2-1; 9 positions match TRBD2. J lost 9 bases, V lost 1 base, and 5 bases had no gene match. This CDR3 has 14 amino acids. CDR1 is SGHRS and CDR2 is YFSETQ in the germline V gene. CDR3 residues: CASSLQREATEQFF. The CDR3 DNA is TGCGCCAGCAGCTTGCAGCGGGAGGCCACTGAGCAGTTCTTC.

The chain links TRBV20-1 to TRBJ2-4; D gene unclear. Germline values: CDR1 DFQATT, CDR2 SNEGSKA (reference sequence). CDR3 length equals 15 residues. Trimming removed 4 bases at V and 7 bases at J, with 20 bases between. The CDR3 nucleotides are TGCAGTGCTATCTTCCCGAGGAAGCTTGGGAACATTCAGTACTTC. It is translated as CSAIFPRKLGNIQYF.